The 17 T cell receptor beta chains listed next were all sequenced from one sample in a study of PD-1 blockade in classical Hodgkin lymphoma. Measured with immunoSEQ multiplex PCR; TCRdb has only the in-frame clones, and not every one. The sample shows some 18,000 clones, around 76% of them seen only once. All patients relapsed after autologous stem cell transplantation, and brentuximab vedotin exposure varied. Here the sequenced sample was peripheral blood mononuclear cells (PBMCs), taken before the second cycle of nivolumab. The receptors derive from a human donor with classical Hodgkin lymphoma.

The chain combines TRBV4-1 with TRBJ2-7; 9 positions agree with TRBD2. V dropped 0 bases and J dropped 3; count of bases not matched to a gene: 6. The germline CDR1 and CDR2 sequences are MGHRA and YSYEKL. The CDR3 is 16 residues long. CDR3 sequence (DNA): TGCGCCAGCAGCCAAGATGGGAGCGGGGGGAACTACGAGCAGTACTTC. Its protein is CASSQDGSGGNYEQYF.

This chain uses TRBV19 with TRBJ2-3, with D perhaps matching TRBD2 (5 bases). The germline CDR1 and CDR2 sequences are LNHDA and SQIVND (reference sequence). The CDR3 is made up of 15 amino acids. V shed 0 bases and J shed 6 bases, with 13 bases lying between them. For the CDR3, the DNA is TGTGCCAGTAGTATAGATCTGGCTAGCCTGGATACGCAGTATTTT. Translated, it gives CASSIDLASLDTQYF. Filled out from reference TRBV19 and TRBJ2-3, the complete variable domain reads DGGITQSPKYLFRKEGQNVTLSCEQNLNHDAMYWYRQDPGQGLRLIYYSQIVNDFQKGDIAEGYSVSREKKESFPLTVTSAQKNPTAFYLCASSIDLASLDTQYFGPGTRLTVL.

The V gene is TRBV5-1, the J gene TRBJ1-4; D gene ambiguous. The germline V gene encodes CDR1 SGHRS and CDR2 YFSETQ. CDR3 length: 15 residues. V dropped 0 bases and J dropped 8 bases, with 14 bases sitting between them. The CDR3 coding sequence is TGCGCCAGCAGCTTGGCGGTGAGCAGGAGGGAAAAACTGTTTTTT. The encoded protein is CASSLAVSRREKLFF.

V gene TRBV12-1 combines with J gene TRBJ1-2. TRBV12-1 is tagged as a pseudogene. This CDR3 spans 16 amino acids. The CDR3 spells CASSSRREARNYGYTF. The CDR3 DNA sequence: TGTGCCAGCAGCTCTCGGAGGGAGGCCCGTAACTATGGCTACACCTTC.

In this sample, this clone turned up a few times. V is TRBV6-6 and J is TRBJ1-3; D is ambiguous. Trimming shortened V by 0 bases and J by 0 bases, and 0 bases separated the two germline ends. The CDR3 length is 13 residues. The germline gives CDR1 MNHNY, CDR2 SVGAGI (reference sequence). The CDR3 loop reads CASSYSSGNTIYF. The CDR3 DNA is TGTGCCAGCAGTTACTCCTCTGGAAACACCATATATTTT.

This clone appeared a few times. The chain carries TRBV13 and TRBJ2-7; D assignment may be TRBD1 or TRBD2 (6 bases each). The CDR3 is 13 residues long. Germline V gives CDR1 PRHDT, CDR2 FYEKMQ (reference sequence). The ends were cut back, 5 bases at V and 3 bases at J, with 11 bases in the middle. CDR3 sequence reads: CASSPKGGYEQYF. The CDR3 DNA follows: TGTGCCAGCAGCCCAAAGGGGGGCTACGAGCAGTACTTC.

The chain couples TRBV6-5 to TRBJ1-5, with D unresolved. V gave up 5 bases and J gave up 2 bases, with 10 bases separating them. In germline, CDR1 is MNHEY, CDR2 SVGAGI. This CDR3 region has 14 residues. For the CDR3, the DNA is TGTGCCAGCAGTCCCAACATAGGCAATCAGCCCCAGCATTTT. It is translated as CASSPNIGNQPQHF.

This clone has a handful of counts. CDR3 bases: TGTGCCAGCAGCCGGACGGCAGTAGTGAACTATGGCTACACCTTC. Amino acids: CASSRTAVVNYGYTF. V and J are TRBV7-2 and TRBJ1-2; D is uncertain. The V gene lost 5 bases and the J gene lost 2 bases, with 15 bases spanning the gap. This CDR3 region has 15 residues. CDR1 SGHTA and CDR2 FQGNSA come from the germline V gene.

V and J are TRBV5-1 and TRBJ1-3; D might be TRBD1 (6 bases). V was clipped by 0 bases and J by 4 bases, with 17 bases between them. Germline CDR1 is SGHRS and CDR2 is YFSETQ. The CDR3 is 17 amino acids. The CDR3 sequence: CASSLGGLLRTGNTIYF. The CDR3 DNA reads TGCGCCAGCAGCTTGGGGGGGCTCCTACGAACCGGAAACACCATATATTTT.

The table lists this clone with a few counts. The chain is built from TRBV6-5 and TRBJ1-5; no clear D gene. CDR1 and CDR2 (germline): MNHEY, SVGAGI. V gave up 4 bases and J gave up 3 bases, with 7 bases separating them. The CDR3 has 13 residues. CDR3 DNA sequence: TGTGCCAGCAGTTTAGGGATCAATCAGCCCCAGCATTTT. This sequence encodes CASSLGINQPQHF.

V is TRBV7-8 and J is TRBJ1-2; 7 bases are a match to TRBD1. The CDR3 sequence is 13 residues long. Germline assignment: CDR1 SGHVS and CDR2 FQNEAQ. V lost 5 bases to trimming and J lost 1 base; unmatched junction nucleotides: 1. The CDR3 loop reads CASSRDSNYGYTF. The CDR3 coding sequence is TGTGCCAGCAGCCGGGACAGTAACTATGGCTACACCTTC.

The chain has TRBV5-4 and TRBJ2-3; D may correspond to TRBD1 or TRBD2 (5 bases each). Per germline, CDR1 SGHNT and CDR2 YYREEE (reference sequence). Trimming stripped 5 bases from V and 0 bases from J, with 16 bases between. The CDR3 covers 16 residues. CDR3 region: CASSRDGPSSTDTQYF. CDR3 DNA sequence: TGTGCCAGCAGTCGGGACGGTCCTTCTAGCACAGATACGCAGTATTTT. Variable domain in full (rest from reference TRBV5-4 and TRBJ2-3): ETGVTQSPTHLIKTRGQQVTLRCSSQSGHNTVSWYQQALGQGPQFIFQYYREEENGRGNFPPRFSGLQFPNYSSELNVNALELDDSALYLCASSRDGPSSTDTQYFGPGTRLTVL.

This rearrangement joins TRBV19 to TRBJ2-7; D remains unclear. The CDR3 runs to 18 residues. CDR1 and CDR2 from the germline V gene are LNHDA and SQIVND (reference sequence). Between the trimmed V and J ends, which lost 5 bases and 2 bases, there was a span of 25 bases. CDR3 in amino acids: CASSVLENYSSVTYEQYF. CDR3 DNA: TGTGCCAGTAGTGTCCTCGAAAACTACAGTAGTGTAACCTACGAGCAGTACTTC. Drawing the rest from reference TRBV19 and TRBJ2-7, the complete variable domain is DGGITQSPKYLFRKEGQNVTLSCEQNLNHDAMYWYRQDPGQGLRLIYYSQIVNDFQKGDIAEGYSVSREKKESFPLTVTSAQKNPTAFYLCASSVLENYSSVTYEQYFGPGTRLTVT.

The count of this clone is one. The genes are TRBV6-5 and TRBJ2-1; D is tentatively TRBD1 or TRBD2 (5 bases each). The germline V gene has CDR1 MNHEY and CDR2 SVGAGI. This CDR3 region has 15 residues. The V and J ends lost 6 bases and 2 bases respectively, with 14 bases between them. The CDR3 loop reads CASSPGTTAYNEQFF. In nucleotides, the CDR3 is TGTGCCAGCAGCCCCGGGACGACCGCCTACAATGAGCAGTTCTTC.

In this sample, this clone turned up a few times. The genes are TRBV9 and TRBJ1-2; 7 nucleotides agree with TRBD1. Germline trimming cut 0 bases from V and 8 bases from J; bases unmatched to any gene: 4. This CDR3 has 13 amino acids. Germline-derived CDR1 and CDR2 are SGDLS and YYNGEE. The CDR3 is CASSVGDRAGYTF. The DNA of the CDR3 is TGTGCCAGCAGCGTAGGAGACAGGGCGGGCTACACCTTC.

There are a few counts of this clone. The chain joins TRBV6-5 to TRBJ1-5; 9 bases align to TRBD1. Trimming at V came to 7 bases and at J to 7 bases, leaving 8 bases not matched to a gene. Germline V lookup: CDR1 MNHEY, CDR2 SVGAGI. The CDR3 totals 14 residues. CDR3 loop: CASKPGTGNQPQHF. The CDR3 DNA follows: TGTGCCAGCAAACCCGGGACAGGGAACCAGCCCCAGCATTTT.

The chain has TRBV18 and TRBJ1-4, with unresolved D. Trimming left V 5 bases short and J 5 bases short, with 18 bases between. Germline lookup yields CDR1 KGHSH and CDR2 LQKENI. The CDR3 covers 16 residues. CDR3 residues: CASSSNGIQGNEKLFF. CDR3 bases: TGTGCCAGCTCATCAAACGGGATTCAAGGGAATGAAAAACTGTTTTTT.